This T cell receptor beta chain derives from a study of T cell responses to AZD1222 COVID-19 vaccine. Findings of the study overall: Recipients of AZD1222 seropositive at baseline numbered only five or six. Nearly half of spike-specific TCRs reportedly target unmutated variant regions. There were repertoire samples only from the period after the peak T cell response.

With respect to this clone: Its cognate antigen is unknown.

The method was immunoSEQ multiplex PCR; TCRdb's version includes in-frame clones alone and lacks a portion of them. The table lists 100,000 to 150,000 clones, 88% of them singletons. Germline V gives CDR1 SGHAT, CDR2 FQNNGV. The CDR3 is made up of 19 amino acids. V was clipped by 0 bases and J by 0 bases; unmatched bases: 9. The material was peripheral blood, obtained on day 0 of AZD1222 vaccination. This receptor was taken from an adult in good health. This chain links TRBV11-2 with TRBJ2-7; TRBD1 aligns across 12 bases. CDR3 amino acids: CASSLEPGQGAPHSYEQYF. The CDR3 bases are TGTGCCAGCAGCTTAGAGCCGGGACAGGGGGCCCCTCACTCCTACGAGCAGTACTTC.